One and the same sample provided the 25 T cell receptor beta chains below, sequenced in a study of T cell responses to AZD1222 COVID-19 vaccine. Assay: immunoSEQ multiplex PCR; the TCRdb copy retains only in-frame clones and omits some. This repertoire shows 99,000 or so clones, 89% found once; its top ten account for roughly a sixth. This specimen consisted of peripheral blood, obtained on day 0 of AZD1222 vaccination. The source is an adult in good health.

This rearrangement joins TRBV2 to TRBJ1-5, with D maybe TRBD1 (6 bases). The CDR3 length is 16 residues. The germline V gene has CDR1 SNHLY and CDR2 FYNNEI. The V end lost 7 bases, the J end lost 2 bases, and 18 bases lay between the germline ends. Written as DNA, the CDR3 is TGTGCCAGCACCGAAGTGCGGGCAGGGGGCAATCAGCCCCAGCATTTT. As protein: CASTEVRAGGNQPQHF.

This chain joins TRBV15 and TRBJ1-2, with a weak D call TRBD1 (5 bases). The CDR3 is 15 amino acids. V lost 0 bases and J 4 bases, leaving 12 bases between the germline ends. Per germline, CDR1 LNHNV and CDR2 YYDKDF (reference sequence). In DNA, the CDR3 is TGTGCCACCAGCAGAGATAAGCAGGGTACCTATGGCTACACCTTC. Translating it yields CATSRDKQGTYGYTF.

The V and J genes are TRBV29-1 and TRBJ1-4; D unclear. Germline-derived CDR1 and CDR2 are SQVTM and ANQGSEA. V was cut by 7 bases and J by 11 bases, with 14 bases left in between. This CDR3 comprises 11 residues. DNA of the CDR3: TGCAGCGCCGATTTGGGAGGCAAACTGTTTTTT. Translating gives CSADLGGKLFF.

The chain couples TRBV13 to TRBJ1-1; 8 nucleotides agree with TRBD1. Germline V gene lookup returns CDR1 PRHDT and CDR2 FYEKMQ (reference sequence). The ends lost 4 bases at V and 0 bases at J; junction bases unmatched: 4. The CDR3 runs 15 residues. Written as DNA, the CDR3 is TGTGCCAGCAGCTCCGGGACAGGAATGAACACTGAAGCTTTCTTT. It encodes CASSSGTGMNTEAFF.

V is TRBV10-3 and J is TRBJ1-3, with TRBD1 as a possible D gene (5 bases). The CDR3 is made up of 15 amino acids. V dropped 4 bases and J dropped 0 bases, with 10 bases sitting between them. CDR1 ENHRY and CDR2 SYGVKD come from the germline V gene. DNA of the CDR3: TGTGCCATCAGTGGACAGATCACCTCTGGAAACACCATATATTTT. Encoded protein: CAISGQITSGNTIYF.

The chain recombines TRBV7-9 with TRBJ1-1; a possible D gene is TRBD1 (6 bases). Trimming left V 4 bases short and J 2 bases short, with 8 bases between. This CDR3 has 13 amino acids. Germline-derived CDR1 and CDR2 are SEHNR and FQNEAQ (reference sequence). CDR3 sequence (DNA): TGTGCCAGCAGCTCGGGACAAAACACTGAAGCTTTCTTT. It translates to CASSSGQNTEAFF. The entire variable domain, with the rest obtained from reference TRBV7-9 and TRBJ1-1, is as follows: DTGVSQNPRHKITKRGQNVTFRCDPISEHNRLYWYRQTLGQGPEFLTYFQNEAQLEKSRLLSDRFSAERPKGSFSTLEIQRTEQGDSAMYLCASSSGQNTEAFFGQGTRLTVV.

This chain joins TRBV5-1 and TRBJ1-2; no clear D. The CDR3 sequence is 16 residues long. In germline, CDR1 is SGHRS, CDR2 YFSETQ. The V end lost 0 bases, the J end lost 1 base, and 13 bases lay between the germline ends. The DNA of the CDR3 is TGCGCCAGCAGCTTGGGGCAGTCCGCCCTTAACTATGGCTACACCTTC. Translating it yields CASSLGQSALNYGYTF.

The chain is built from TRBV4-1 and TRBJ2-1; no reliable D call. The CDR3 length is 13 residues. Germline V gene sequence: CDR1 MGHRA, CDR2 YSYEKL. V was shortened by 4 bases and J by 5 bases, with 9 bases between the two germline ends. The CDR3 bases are TGCGCCAGCAGCCCCCAAACCCACAATGAGCAGTTCTTC. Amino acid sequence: CASSPQTHNEQFF.

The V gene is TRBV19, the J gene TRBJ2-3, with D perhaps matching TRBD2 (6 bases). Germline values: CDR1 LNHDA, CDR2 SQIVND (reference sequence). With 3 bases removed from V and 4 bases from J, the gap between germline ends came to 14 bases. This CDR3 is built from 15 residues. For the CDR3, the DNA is TGTGCCAGTAGTATTACGACTAGTGTGGCAGATACGCAGTATTTT. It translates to CASSITTSVADTQYF.

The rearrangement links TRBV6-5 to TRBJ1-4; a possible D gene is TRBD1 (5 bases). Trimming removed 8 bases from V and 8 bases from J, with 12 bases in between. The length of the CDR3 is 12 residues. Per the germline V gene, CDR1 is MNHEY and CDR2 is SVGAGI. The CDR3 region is CASQGWGEKLFF. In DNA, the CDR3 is TGTGCCAGCCAGGGTTGGGGCGAAAAACTGTTTTTT.

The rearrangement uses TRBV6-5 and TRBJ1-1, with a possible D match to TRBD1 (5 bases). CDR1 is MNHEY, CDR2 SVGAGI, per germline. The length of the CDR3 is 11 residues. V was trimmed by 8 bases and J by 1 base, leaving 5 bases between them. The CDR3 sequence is CASGQNTEAFF. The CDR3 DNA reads TGTGCCAGCGGACAGAACACTGAAGCTTTCTTT.

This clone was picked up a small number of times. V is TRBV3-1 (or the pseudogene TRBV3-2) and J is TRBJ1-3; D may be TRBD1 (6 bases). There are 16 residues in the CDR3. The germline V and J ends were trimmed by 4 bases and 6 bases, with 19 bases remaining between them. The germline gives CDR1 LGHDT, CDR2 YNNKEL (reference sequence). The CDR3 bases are TGTGCCAGCAGCCCTATTGGCCAGGGGCTTAAAAACACCATATATTTT. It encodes CASSPIGQGLKNTIYF.

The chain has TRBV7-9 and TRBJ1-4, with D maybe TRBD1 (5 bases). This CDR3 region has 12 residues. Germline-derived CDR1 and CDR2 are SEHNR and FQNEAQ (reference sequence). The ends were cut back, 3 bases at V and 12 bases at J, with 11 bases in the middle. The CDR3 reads CASSFEGIELFF. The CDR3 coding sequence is TGTGCCAGCAGCTTTGAGGGGATAGAACTGTTTTTT. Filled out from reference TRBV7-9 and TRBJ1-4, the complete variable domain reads DTGVSQNPRHKITKRGQNVTFRCDPISEHNRLYWYRQTLGQGPEFLTYFQNEAQLEKSRLLSDRFSAERPKGSFSTLEIQRTEQGDSAMYLCASSFEGIELFFGSGTQLSVL.

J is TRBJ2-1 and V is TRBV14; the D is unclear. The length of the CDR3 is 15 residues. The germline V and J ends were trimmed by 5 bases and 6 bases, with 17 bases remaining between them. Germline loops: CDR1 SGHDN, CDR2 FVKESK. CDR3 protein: CASSTRPHSFNEQFF. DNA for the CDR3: TGTGCCAGCAGCACTCGTCCGCACAGTTTCAATGAGCAGTTCTTC.

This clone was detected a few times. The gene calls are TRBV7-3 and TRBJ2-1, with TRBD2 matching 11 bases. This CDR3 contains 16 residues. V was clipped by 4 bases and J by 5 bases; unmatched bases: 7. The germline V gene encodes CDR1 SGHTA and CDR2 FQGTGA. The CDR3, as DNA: TGTGCCAGCAGCTCCCTTAGCGGGGGGGGCAACAATGAGCAGTTCTTC. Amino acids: CASSSLSGGGNNEQFF. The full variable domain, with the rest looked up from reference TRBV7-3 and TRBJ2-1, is GAGVSQTPSNKVTEKGKYVELRCDPISGHTALYWYRQSLGQGPEFLIYFQGTGAADDSGLPNDRFFAVRPEGSVSTLKIQRTERGDSAVYLCASSSLSGGGNNEQFFGPGTRLTVL.

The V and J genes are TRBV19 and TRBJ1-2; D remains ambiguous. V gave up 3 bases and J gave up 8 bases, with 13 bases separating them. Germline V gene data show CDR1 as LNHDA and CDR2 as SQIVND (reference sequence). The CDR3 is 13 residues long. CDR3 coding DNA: TGTGCCAGTAGTATTGCAGGACCTGGGGGCTACACCTTC. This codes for CASSIAGPGGYTF. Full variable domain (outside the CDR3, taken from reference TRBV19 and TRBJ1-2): DGGITQSPKYLFRKEGQNVTLSCEQNLNHDAMYWYRQDPGQGLRLIYYSQIVNDFQKGDIAEGYSVSREKKESFPLTVTSAQKNPTAFYLCASSIAGPGGYTFGSGTRLTVV.

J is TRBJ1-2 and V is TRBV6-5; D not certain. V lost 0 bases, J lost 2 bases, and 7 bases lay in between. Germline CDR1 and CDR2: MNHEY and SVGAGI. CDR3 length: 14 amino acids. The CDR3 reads CASSYSHRNYGYTF. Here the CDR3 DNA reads TGTGCCAGCAGTTACTCTCATCGCAACTATGGCTACACCTTC.

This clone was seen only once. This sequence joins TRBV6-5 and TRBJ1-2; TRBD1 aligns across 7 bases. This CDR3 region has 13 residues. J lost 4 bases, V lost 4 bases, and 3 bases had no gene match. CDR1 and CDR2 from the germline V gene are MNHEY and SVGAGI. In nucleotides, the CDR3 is TGTGCCAGCAGTTTAGGGACAGCCTATGGCTACACCTTC. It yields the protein CASSLGTAYGYTF.

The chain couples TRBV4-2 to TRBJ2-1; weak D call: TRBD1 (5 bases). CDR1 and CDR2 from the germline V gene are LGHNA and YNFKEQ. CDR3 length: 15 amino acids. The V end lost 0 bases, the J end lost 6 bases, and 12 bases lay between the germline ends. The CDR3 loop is CASSQDPSGANEQFF. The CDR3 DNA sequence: TGTGCCAGCAGCCAAGACCCTAGTGGGGCCAATGAGCAGTTCTTC.

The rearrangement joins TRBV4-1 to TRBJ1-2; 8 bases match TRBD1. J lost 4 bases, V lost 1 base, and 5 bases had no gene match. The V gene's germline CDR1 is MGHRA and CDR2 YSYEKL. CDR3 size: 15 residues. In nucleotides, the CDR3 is TGCGCCAGCAGCCAAGGAGACAGGGGAATCTATGGCTACACCTTC. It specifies CASSQGDRGIYGYTF.

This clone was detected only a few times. CDR3 sequence reads: CAWSRQGGYGYTF. CDR3 nucleotides: TGTGCCTGGAGTCGACAGGGAGGCTATGGCTACACCTTC. The rearrangement uses TRBV30 and TRBJ1-2; 7 nucleotides match TRBD1. This CDR3 has 13 residues. Germline CDR1 GTSNPN, CDR2 SVGIG (reference sequence). The V and J ends lost 2 bases and 4 bases, in that order; junction bases with no gene match: 4.

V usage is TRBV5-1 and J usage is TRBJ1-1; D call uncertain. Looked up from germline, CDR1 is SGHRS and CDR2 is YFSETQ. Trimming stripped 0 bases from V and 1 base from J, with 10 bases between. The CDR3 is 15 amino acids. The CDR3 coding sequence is TGCGCCAGCAGCTTGGAGGTCCGGGGGAACACTGAAGCTTTCTTT. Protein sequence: CASSLEVRGNTEAFF.

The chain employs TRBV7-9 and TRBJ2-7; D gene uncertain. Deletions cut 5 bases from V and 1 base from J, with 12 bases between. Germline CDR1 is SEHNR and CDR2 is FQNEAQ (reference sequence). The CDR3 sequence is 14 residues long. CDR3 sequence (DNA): TGTGCCAGCAGCCTAGACCAGTTGTCCTACGAGCAGTACTTC. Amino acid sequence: CASSLDQLSYEQYF.

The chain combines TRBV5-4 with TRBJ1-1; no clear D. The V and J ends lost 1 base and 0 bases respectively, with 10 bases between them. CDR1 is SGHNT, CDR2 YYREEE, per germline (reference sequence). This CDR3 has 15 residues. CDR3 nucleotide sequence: TGTGCCAGCAGCTTGAACTGGGCCTTGAACACTGAAGCTTTCTTT. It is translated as CASSLNWALNTEAFF.

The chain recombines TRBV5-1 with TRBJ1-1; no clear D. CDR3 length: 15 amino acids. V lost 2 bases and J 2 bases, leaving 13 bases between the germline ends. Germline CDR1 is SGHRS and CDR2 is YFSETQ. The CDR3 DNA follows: TGCGCCAGCAGCTTATCCGGTCCCCCTAACACTGAAGCTTTCTTT. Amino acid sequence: CASSLSGPPNTEAFF.